The 9 T cell receptor beta chains listed next were all sequenced from one sample in a study of blood T cell repertoires in COVID-19. Using immunoSEQ multiplex PCR, the repertoire was profiled, and TCRdb retains in-frame clones only, with some absent. This table holds more than 150,000 clones, 70% to 90% found once. Sample: peripheral blood. The origin of the receptors is a man aged 70-80 years with active or convalescent COVID-19.

The V call is TRBV28, the J call TRBJ1-5; tentatively, D is TRBD1 (5 bases). Between the trimmed V and J ends, which lost 3 bases and 5 bases, there was a span of 14 bases. In germline, CDR1 is MDHEN, CDR2 SYDVKM. The CDR3 has 15 residues. The CDR3 is CASSFSVGRYQPQHF. CDR3 in DNA: TGTGCCAGCAGTTTCAGTGTGGGGCGTTATCAGCCCCAGCATTTT.

The gene calls are TRBV19 and TRBJ1-1; D might be TRBD1 (6 bases). V shed 7 bases and J shed 5 bases, with 23 bases lying between them. In germline, CDR1 is LNHDA, CDR2 SQIVND (reference sequence). The CDR3 contains 16 residues. The CDR3 here is CASTPSLRGFGTEAFF. The CDR3 region has the DNA TGTGCCAGTACCCCCTCCCTCAGGGGTTTCGGGACTGAAGCTTTCTTT.

The chain carries TRBV28 and TRBJ1-1; 12 bases match TRBD1. Germline CDR1 is MDHEN and CDR2 is SYDVKM. Trimming cost V 6 bases and J 1 base; bases outside gene matches: 9. This CDR3 spans 17 amino acids. In DNA form, the CDR3 reads TGTGCCAGCAGCGGCCCGGGACAGGGGGCATGGAACACTGAAGCTTTCTTT. Translation: CASSGPGQGAWNTEAFF.

This clone occurred once. The rearrangement links TRBV19 to TRBJ1-1; no clear D gene. The germline gives CDR1 LNHDA, CDR2 SQIVND (reference sequence). V was clipped by 10 bases and J by 2 bases, with 11 bases between them. CDR3 length: 12 amino acids. This CDR3 reads CATHPPNTEAFF. CDR3 sequence (DNA): TGTGCCACCCATCCCCCCAACACTGAAGCTTTCTTT.

V gene TRBV5-8 combines with J gene TRBJ1-5; 8 positions match TRBD1. Germline CDR1 reads SGHTS; CDR2 reads YDEGEE. This CDR3 has 15 amino acids. The trim removed 0 bases at V and 7 bases at J, leaving 6 bases unmatched. As DNA, the CDR3 is TGTGCCAGCAGCTTGGGGGCAGGGGGCGTACAGCCCCAGCATTTT. Protein: CASSLGAGGVQPQHF. Full variable domain (missing parts from reference TRBV5-8 and TRBJ1-5): EAGVTQSPTHLIKTRGQQATLRCSPISGHTSVYWYQQALGLGLQFLLWYDEGEERNRGNFPPRFSGRQFPNYSSELNVNALELEDSALYLCASSLGAGGVQPQHFGDGTRLSIL.

The V and J genes are TRBV6-2 or TRBV6-3 and TRBJ1-1; D ambiguous. Trimming cost V 6 bases and J 4 bases, with 12 bases left between them. CDR3 size: 13 residues. The V gene's germline CDR1 is MNHEY and CDR2 SVGEGT. The CDR3 region has the DNA TGTGCCAGCAGCCGGACCGGAGGCACTGAAGCTTTCTTT. This translates into CASSRTGGTEAFF.

The genes are TRBV19 and TRBJ1-2; TRBD1 is a possible D gene (6 bases). The CDR3 extends over 15 amino acids. Germline CDR1 and CDR2: LNHDA and SQIVND (reference sequence). V gave up 5 bases and J gave up 2 bases, with 15 bases separating them. The CDR3 protein is CASSATGTPNYGYTF. The CDR3 region has the DNA TGTGCCAGTAGTGCCACCGGGACACCGAACTATGGCTACACCTTC.

This clone has more than one count but fewer than ten. The chain has TRBV2 and TRBJ1-2, with a tentative D call TRBD1 (5 bases). Germline CDR1 reads SNHLY; CDR2 reads FYNNEI. The CDR3 has 15 amino acids. V was cut by 2 bases and J by 8 bases, with 18 bases left in between. CDR3 loop: CASSELLRGGWGYTF. As DNA, the CDR3 is TGTGCCAGCAGTGAACTGCTAAGGGGAGGTTGGGGCTACACCTTC.

The rearrangement links TRBV28 to TRBJ1-6; possible D gene TRBD1, 6 bases. Trimming took off 2 bases at V and 10 bases at J, with 9 bases between the two ends. The CDR3 sequence is 13 residues long. Germline assignment: CDR1 MDHEN and CDR2 SYDVKM. DNA of the CDR3: TGTGCCAGCAGTTTAATTGGGGGCTCACCCCTCCACTTT. Its protein is CASSLIGGSPLHF.